Presented here are 7 T cell receptor beta chains from one specimen sequenced in a study of T cell responses to AZD1222 COVID-19 vaccine. The protocol was immunoSEQ multiplex PCR, while the TCRdb copy is restricted to in-frame clones and leaves out a portion. The repertoire consists of some 110,000 clones, with 75% to 90% occurring once and the leading ten covering about 7.1%. The material sequenced was peripheral blood, taken 28 days after the second AZD1222 dose. The receptor source for this set is an adult who received the AZD1222 COVID-19 vaccine.

V is TRBV4-2 and J is TRBJ2-1; TRBD1 matches 9 bases. The CDR3 is made up of 16 amino acids. Germline V CDR1 and CDR2: LGHNA, YNFKEQ. The junction had 5 bases not matched to a gene; V was cut back by 1 base and J by 4 bases. The CDR3 bases are TGTGCCAGCAGCCAAGGGACAGGGGAAGGGTACAATGAGCAGTTCTTC. This translates into CASSQGTGEGYNEQFF.

The chain uses TRBV7-3 and TRBJ2-7; D unclear. Germline V CDR1 and CDR2: SGHTA, FQGTGA. The CDR3 length is 13 residues. V was shortened by 3 bases and J by 2 bases, with 8 bases between the two germline ends. In nucleotides, the CDR3 is TGTGCCAGCAGCTTCGGGCCTGCCTACGAGCAGTACTTC. This codes for CASSFGPAYEQYF.

The rearrangement links TRBV18 to TRBJ1-1, with 9 positions matching TRBD1. V lost 4 bases to trimming and J lost 4 bases; unmatched junction nucleotides: 10. Germline V gives CDR1 KGHSH, CDR2 LQKENI. The CDR3 consists of 16 residues. The CDR3 sequence: CASSQQQGAGGTEAFF. The CDR3 DNA reads as TGTGCCAGCTCACAACAACAGGGGGCAGGGGGCACTGAAGCTTTCTTT.

The chain recombines TRBV5-1 with TRBJ1-2, with unresolved D. Trimming stripped 4 bases from V and 5 bases from J, with 9 bases between. CDR1 and CDR2 (germline): SGHRS, YFSETQ. This CDR3 region has 12 residues. The CDR3 sequence is CASSGNMYGYTF. DNA of the CDR3: TGCGCCAGCAGCGGGAACATGTATGGCTACACCTTC.

J is TRBJ2-2 and V is TRBV6-6; D could derive from TRBD1 or TRBD2 (6 bases each). CDR3 size: 14 residues. V was trimmed by 11 bases and J by 1 base, leaving 14 bases between them. Germline V gene lookup returns CDR1 MNHNY and CDR2 SVGAGI (reference sequence). CDR3 DNA sequence: TGTGCCGGGGGAGGCAGGGGGAACACCGGGGAGCTGTTTTTT. Encoded protein: CAGGGRGNTGELFF.

The CDR3 loop reads CASSRPPHSWQGGTEAFF. In nucleotides, the CDR3 is TGTGCCAGCAGCCGACCTCCACACTCTTGGCAGGGGGGGACTGAAGCTTTCTTT. V is TRBV7-9 and J is TRBJ1-1; TRBD1 aligns across 7 bases. The CDR3 is 18 residues long. Losses at the gene ends were 5 bases for V and 5 bases for J; bases not matched to a gene: 20. The germline gives CDR1 SEHNR, CDR2 FQNEAQ (reference sequence).

The chain has TRBV3-1 (or the pseudogene TRBV3-2) and TRBJ1-4, with D hard to call. V was pared by 4 bases and J by 8 bases, with 8 bases between. CDR3 size: 12 residues. Per the germline V gene, CDR1 is LGHDT and CDR2 is YNNKEL (reference sequence). CDR3 amino acids: CASSLGLEKLFF. The CDR3 DNA follows: TGTGCCAGCAGCCTAGGCCTGGAAAAACTGTTTTTT.